Sequencing of this T cell receptor beta chain was carried out in a study of blood T cells in healthy people across ages. The CDR3 runs to 16 residues. V lost 0 bases, J lost 2 bases, and 17 bases lay in between. Germline CDR1 is DFQATT and CDR2 is SNEGSKA (reference sequence). Next came a second PCR, run for about 6 to 12 cycles, which used a sample-barcoded 5' primer along with a J-beta primer mix. Via MiXCR, TCRdb re-called the 5' RACE reads, giving one row per CDR3 protein. The sample shows 1,300,000 or so distinct CDR3 sequences, almost 60% of them seen only once. The rearrangement uses TRBV20-1 and TRBJ2-7; possibly TRBD1 or TRBD2 for D (7 bases each). The sample was blood. This sequence was found in a man in his late teens or twenties in good health. The CDR3 spells CSARDPGGVVTYEQYF. The CDR3 DNA reads TGCAGTGCTAGAGATCCAGGGGGGGTAGTTACCTACGAGCAGTACTTC.